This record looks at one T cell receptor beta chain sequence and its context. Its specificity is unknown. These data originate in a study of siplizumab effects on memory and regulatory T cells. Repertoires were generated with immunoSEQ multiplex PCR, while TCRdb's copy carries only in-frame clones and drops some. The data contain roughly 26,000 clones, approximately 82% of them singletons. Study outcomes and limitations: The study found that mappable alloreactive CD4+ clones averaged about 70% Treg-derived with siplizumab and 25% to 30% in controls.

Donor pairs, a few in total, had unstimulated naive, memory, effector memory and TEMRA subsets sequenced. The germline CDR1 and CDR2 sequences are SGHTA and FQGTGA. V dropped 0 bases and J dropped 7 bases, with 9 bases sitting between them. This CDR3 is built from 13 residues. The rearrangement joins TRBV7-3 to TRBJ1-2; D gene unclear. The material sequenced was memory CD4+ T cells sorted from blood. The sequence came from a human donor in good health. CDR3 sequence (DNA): TGTGCCAGCAGCTTAACGAACGGGCGTGGCTACACCTTC. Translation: CASSLTNGRGYTF.